This entry describes one TCR beta chain. This clone was picked up a small number of times. The specificity of this receptor is unknown. Base qualities are not at hand, and no much larger clone is one base apart. From each donor, a single peripheral blood sample of 100 to 150 mL on average was drawn into heparinised tubes. Naive, central memory, regulatory and stem cell-like memory CD4+ T cells were sorted on a BD FACSAria II using a panel including CD45RO, CCR7, CD25, CD127, CD95 and CD27. Every sorted population had a purity above 95%. PBMCs were isolated right away by Lymphoprep density gradient centrifugation and were stained directly, without culture. So that batch effects would be minimized, each experiment stained and sorted samples in pairs, pairing one healthy donor with one patient. This sample was taken from a study of beta chain features in type 1 diabetes (dated by TCRdb to the late 2010s). Regarding the complete study: No differences in mean age, gender distribution, total cell number or subset yield were found between patients and healthy donors. Across all samples, about 110 million sorted cells were examined, and cell number per subset correlated strongly with RNA yield. The study compared TCRB repertoires of sorted circulating CD4+ T cell subsets between recently diagnosed type 1 diabetes patients and matched healthy donors. Regulatory and stem cell-like memory subsets were isolated from only 8 patients and roughly eight healthy donors, whereas naive and central memory subsets came from all 30 or so donors. What the authors observed across the whole study: Naive, central memory and regulatory TCRB repertoires appeared more similar among patients than among healthy donors. In all four CD4+ subsets, TCRB CDR3 length was moderately but significantly shorter in type 1 diabetes patients. Shorter templates might be favored by PCR, yet because patient and control samples were amplified and corrected together, any such skew would affect both groups equally. HLA sub-analyses involved small numbers of individuals, so any influence of HLA type on TCRB rearrangement remained unresolved. Sequencing cDNA rather than genomic DNA could over-represent highly expressing activated cells, although activation and CD3 levels did not differ between groups. Fewer insertions and more nucleotide deletions at VDJ recombination sites were observed in patients with type 1 diabetes, implying thymic rearrangement abnormalities.

The germline V gene (reference sequence) yields SEHNR for CDR1 and FQNEAQ for CDR2. Its CDR3 holds 15 amino acids, cysteine through phenylalanine. Here the CDR3 DNA is all that survives: 45 bases in frame from base 1. The germline ends are 23 bases apart after V is trimmed by 4 bases and J by 11 bases. The entire isolated RNA was reverse transcribed using the High Capacity cDNA Reverse Transcription Kit, and thus expressed TCRB transcripts were sequenced. Deep immunoSEQ sequencing was applied to naive, central memory and regulatory T cell samples, giving an average of roughly 3.5 million total reads per sample. Sorted cells were lysed in RLT buffer, and RNA was extracted using DNase-treated RNeasy Micro or Mini kits according to cell number. To prevent cross-contamination, every cell subset was processed on its own, while patient and healthy donor samples were processed together. TCRB sequences were amplified from cDNA with the immunoSEQ multiplex PCR, producing 87-bp fragments spanning the CDR3 region. The amplicons were sequenced using the Illumina HiSeq platform. The study's own analysis went as follows. Synthetic template baselines were used to correct PCR bias computationally, reads within Hamming distance 2 were collapsed, and singletons that could not be merged were discarded. Reads were aligned against IMGT to assign V, D and J genes, CDR3 length and insertions or deletions at six rearrangement sites. Within each subset, clonotype counts were normalized to sorted cell number, after which true diversity and Gini coefficients were computed with the tcR R package. The overlap coefficient, calculated on TCRB nucleotide sequences, was used to quantify repertoire sharing. Out-of-frame TCRB sequences from naive cells were analyzed to stand in for the pre-selection repertoire. TCRdb obtained this table from immuneACCESS and retained in-frame rearrangements with V and J assigned. These tables miss some clones; where compared with another copy, unresolved V genes account for less than half of the shortfall, and the remainder is unexplained. V and J calls and clone size are given by that table; D and trimming were obtained from the DNA. The sample table lists some 360,000 clones, around 20% of them with a count of one. The ten largest clones capture around 0.045% of the sample.

Sequencing input: naive CD4+ T cells from blood. The meaning of the sample's cell subset or site label: true naive CD4+ T cells. This clonotype was sampled from a woman between 18 and 29 years old in good health. This chain is built from TRBV7-9 and TRBJ1-2; TRBD1 is perhaps the D gene, given 6 matching bases. The CDR3 reads as follows: CASSSPTLLTGWYTF. The DNA reads TGTGCCAGCAGCTCTCCTACGCTTTTAACAGGGTGGTACACCTTC. The reference TRBV7-9 and TRBJ1-2 proteins fill in what lies around the CDR3, so the full variable domain reads DTGVSQNPRHKITKRGQNVTFRCDPISEHNRLYWYRQTLGQGPEFLTYFQNEAQLEKSRLLSDRFSAERPKGSFSTLEIQRTEQGDSAMYLCASSSPTLLTGWYTFGSGTRLTVV.